This T cell receptor beta chain was recovered during a study of blood T cell repertoires in COVID-19. Study background: The samples span acute and convalescent COVID-19 from the United States, Italy and Spain. The analysed material was cDNA or gDNA that came from T cells, B-cell-depleted T cells, or PBMCs.

In the study's own analysis: Nucleated cell number was recorded as an estimate derived from reference gene primer amplification. Libraries were prepared by immunoSEQ multiplex PCR; TCRdb keeps only in-frame clonotypes and omits some of them. The V and J calls and clone size were taken over from that table, and D and trimming were inferred from the DNA. The table records approximately 100,000 clones, 85% to 90% of them present only once. Sample: peripheral blood. This clonotype originated in a human donor in a cohort sampled during active COVID-19.

CDR3 sequence reads: CASRGPNSYEQYF. CDR3 coding DNA: TGTGCCAGCAGGGGGCCGAATTCCTACGAGCAGTACTTC. V usage is TRBV12-3 or TRBV12-4 and J usage is TRBJ2-7; maybe TRBD1 (5 bases). V was shortened by 6 bases and J by 1 base, with 10 bases between the two germline ends. This CDR3 comprises 13 residues.